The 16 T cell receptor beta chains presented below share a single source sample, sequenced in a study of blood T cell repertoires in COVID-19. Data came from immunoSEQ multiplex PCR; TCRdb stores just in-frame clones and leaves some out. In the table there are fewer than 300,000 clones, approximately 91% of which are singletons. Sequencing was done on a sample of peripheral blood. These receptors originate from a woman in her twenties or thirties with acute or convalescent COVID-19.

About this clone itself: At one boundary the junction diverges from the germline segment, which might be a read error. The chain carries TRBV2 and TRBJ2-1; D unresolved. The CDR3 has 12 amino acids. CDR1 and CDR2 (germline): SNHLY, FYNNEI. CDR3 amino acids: CASIENSQEQFF. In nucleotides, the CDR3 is TGTGCCAGCATTGAAAATAGCCAGGAGCAGTTCTTC.

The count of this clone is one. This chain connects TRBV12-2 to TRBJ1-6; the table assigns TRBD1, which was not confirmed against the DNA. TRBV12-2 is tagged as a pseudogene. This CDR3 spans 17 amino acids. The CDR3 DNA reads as TGTGCAAGTCGGAAACAGGGGACCCCCTCCTATAATTCACCCCTCCACTTT. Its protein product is CASRKQGTPSYNSPLHF.

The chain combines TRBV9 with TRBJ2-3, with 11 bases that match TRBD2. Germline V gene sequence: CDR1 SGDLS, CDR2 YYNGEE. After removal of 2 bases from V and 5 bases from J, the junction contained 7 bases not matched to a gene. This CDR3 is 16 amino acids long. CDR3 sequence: CASSVTIAGGQDTQYF. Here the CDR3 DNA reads TGTGCCAGCAGCGTGACTATAGCGGGAGGGCAAGATACGCAGTATTTT. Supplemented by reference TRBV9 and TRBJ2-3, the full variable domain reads DSGVTQTPKHLITATGQRVTLRCSPRSGDLSVYWYQQSLDQGLQFLIQYYNGEERAKGNILERFSAQQFPDLHSELNLSSLELGDSALYFCASSVTIAGGQDTQYFGPGTRLTVL.

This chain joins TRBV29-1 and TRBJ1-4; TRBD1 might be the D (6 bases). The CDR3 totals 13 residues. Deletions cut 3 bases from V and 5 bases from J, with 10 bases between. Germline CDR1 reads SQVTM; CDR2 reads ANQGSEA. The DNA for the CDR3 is TGCAGCGTTGATCAGGGGCTGAATGAAAAACTGTTTTTT. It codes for CSVDQGLNEKLFF.

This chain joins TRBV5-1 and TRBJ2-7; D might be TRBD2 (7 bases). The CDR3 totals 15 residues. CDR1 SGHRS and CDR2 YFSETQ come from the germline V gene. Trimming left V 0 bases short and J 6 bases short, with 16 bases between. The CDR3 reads CASSLAGGQFGEQYF. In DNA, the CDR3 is TGCGCCAGCAGCTTGGCCGGGGGGCAGTTTGGCGAGCAGTACTTC.

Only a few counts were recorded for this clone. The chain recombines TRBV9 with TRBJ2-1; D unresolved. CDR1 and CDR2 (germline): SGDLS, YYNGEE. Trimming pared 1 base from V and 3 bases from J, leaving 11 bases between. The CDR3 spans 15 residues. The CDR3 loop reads CASSVSVYDYNEQFF. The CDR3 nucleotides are TGTGCCAGCAGCGTATCGGTTTATGACTACAATGAGCAGTTCTTC.

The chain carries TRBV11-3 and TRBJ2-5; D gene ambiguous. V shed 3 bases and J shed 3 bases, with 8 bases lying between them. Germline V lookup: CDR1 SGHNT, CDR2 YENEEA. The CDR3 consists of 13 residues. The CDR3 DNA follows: TGTGCCAGCAGCTTCTCTGCGAAAGAGACCCAGTACTTC. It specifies CASSFSAKETQYF.

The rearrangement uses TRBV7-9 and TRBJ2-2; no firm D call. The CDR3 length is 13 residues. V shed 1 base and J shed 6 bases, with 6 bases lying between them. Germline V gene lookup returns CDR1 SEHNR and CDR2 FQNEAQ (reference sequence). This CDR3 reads CASSLGLSGELFF. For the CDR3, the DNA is TGTGCCAGCAGCTTAGGCCTATCCGGGGAGCTGTTTTTT.

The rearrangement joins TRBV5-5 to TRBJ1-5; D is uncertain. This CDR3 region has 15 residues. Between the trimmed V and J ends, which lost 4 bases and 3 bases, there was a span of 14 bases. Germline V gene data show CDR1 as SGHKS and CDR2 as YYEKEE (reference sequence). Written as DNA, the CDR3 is TGTGCCAGCAGCCGTTGGGCGTCGTCCAATCAGCCCCAGCATTTT. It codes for CASSRWASSNQPQHF.

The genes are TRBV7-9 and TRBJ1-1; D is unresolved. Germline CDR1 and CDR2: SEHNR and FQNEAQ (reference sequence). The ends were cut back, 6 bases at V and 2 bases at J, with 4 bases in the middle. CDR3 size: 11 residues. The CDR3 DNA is TGTGCCAGCAGTAGAAACACTGAAGCTTTCTTT. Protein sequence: CASSRNTEAFF.

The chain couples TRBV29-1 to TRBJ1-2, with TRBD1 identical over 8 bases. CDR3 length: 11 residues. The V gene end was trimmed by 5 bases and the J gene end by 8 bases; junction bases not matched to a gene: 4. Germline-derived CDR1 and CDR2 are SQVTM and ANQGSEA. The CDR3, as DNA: TGCAGCGTTTCCAGGGGGCAAGGCTACACCTTC. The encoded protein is CSVSRGQGYTF.

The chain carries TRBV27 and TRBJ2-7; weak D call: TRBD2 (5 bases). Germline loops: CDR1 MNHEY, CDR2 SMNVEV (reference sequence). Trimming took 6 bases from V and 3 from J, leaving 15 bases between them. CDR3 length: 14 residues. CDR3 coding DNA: TGTGCCAGCAGCTTCGGACTGCGGAGCTACGAGCAGTACTTC. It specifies CASSFGLRSYEQYF.

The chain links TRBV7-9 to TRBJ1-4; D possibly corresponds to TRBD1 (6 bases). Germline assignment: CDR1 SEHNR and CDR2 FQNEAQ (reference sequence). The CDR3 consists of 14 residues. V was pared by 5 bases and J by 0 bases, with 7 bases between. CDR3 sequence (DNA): TGTGCCAGCAGCCCAGGGGCAACTAATGAAAAACTGTTTTTT. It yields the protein CASSPGATNEKLFF. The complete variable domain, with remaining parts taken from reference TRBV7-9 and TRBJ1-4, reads DTGVSQNPRHKITKRGQNVTFRCDPISEHNRLYWYRQTLGQGPEFLTYFQNEAQLEKSRLLSDRFSAERPKGSFSTLEIQRTEQGDSAMYLCASSPGATNEKLFFGSGTQLSVL.

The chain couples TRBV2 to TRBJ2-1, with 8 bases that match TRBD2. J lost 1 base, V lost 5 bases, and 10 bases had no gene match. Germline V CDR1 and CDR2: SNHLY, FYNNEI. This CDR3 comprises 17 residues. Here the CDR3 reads CASSSYAAGGSYNEQFF. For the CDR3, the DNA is TGTGCCAGCAGTTCATACGCCGCGGGAGGATCCTACAATGAGCAGTTCTTC.

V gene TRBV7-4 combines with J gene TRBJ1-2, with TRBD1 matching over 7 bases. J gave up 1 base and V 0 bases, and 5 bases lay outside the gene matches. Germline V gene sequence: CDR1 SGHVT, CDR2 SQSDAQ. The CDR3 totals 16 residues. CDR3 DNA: TGTGCCAGCAGCTTAGCCGGACAGGTGGGTAACTATGGCTACACCTTC. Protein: CASSLAGQVGNYGYTF. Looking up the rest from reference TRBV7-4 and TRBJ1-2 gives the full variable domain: GAGVSQSPRYKVAKRGRDVALRCDSISGHVTLYWYRQTLGQGSEVLTYSQSDAQRDKSGRPSGRFSAERPERSVSTLKIQRTEQGDSAVYLCASSLAGQVGNYGYTFGSGTRLTVV.

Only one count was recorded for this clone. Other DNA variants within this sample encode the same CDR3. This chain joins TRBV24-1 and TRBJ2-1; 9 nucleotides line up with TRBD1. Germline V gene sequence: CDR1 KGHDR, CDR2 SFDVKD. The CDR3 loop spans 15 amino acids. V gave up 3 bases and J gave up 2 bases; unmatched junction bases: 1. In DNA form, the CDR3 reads TGTGCCACCAGTGATAGACAGGGGGCCTACAATGAGCAGTTCTTC. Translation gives CATSDRQGAYNEQFF.